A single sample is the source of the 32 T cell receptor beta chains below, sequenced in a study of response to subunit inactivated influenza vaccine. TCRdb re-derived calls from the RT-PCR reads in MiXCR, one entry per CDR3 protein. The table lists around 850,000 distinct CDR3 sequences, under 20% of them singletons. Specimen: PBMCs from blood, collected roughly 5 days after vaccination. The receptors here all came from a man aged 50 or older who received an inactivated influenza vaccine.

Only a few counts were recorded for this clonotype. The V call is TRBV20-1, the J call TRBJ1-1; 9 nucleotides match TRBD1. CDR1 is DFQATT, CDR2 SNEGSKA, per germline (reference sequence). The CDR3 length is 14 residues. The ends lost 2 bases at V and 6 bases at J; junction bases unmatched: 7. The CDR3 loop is CSARTGQGSAEAFF. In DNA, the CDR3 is TGCAGTGCTAGAACAGGACAGGGGTCCGCTGAAGCTTTCTTT.

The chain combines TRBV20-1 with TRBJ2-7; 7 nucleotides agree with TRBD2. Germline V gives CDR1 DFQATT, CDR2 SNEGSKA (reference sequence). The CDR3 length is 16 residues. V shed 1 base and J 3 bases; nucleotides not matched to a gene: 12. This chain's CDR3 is CSARAGNGRINYEQYF. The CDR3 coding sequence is TGCAGTGCTAGAGCGGGAAACGGGAGGATTAACTACGAGCAGTACTTC.

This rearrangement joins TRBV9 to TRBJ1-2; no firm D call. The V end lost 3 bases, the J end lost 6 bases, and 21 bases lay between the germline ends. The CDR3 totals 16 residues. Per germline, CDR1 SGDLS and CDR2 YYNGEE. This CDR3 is CASSALQNTPVDGYTF. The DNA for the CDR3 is TGTGCCAGCAGCGCCCTTCAGAATACCCCCGTGGATGGCTACACCTTC.

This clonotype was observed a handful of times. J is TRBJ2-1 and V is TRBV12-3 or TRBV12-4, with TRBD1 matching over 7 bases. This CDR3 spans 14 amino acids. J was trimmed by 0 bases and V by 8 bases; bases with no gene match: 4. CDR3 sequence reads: CASGTDSSYNEQFF. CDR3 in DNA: TGTGCCAGCGGGACAGACAGCTCCTACAATGAGCAGTTCTTC.

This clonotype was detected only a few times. As DNA, the CDR3 is TGTGCCAGCAGCCCCGTAGCGGGGGGATCTTCACGGACCCAGTACTTC. This encodes CASSPVAGGSSRTQYF. This chain connects TRBV7-9 to TRBJ2-5, with 10 bases lining up with TRBD2. The V and J ends lost 5 bases and 7 bases, in that order; junction bases with no gene match: 13. The CDR3 sequence is 16 residues long. CDR1 and CDR2 (germline): SEHNR, FQNEAQ (reference sequence). Using reference TRBV7-9 and TRBJ2-5 for the parts outside the CDR3, the full variable domain is DTGVSQNPRHKITKRGQNVTFRCDPISEHNRLYWYRQTLGQGPEFLTYFQNEAQLEKSRLLSDRFSAERPKGSFSTLEIQRTEQGDSAMYLCASSPVAGGSSRTQYFGPGTRLLVL.

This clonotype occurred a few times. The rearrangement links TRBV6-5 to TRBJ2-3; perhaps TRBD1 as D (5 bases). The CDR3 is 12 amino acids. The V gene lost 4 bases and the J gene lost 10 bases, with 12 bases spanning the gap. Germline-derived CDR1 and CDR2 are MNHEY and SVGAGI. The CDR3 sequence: CASSSDRGPQYF. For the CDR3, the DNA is TGTGCCAGCAGTTCCGACAGAGGACCGCAGTATTTT.

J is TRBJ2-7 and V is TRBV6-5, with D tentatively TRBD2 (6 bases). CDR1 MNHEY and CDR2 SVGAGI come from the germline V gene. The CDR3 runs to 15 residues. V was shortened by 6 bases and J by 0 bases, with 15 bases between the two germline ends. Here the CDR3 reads CASRLEAGYSYEQYF. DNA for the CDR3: TGTGCCAGCAGATTAGAGGCGGGATACTCCTACGAGCAGTACTTC.

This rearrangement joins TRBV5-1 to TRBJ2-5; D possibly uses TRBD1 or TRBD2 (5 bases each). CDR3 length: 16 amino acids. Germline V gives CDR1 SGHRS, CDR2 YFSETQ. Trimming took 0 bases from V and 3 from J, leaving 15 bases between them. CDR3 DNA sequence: TGCGCCAGCAGCTTGGCCCTTGGGGGTATCGAAGAGACCCAGTACTTC. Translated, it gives CASSLALGGIEETQYF.

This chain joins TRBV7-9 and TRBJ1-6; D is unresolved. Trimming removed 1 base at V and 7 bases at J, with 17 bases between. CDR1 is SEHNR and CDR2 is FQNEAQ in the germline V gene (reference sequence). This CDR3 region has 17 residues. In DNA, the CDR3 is TGTGCCAGCAGCTTAGAATCTCCCAAGAGCGGGAATTCACCCCTCCACTTT. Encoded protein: CASSLESPKSGNSPLHF.

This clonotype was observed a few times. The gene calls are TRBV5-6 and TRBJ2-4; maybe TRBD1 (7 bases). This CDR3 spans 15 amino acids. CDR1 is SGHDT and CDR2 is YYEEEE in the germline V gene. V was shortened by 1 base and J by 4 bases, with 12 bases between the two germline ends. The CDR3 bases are TGTGCCAGCAGCTTGTCGGCAGGGGGGAAAAACATTCAGTACTTC. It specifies CASSLSAGGKNIQYF. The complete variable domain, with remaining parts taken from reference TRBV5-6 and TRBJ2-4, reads DAGVTQSPTHLIKTRGQQVTLRCSPKSGHDTVSWYQQALGQGPQFIFQYYEEEERQRGNFPDRFSGHQFPNYSSELNVNALLLGDSALYLCASSLSAGGKNIQYFGAGTRLSVL.

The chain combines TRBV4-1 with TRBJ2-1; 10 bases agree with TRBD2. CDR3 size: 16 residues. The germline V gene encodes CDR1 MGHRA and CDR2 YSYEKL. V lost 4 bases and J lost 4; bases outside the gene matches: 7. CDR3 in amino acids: CASSPKVLAGYNEQFF. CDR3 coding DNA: TGCGCCAGCAGCCCAAAGGTACTAGCGGGGTACAATGAGCAGTTCTTC.

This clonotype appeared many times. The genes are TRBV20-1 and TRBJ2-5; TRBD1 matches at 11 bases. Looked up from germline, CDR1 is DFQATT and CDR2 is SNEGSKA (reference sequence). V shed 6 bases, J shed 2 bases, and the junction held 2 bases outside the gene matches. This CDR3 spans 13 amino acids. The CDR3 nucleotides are TGCAGTGCGCGGGACAGGGGGCAAGAGACCCAGTACTTC. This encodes CSARDRGQETQYF.

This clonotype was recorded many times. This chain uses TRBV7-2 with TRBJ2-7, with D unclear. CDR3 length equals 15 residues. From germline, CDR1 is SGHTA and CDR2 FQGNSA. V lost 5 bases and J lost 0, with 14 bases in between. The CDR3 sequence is CASSLLGGSSYEQYF. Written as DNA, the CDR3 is TGTGCCAGCAGCCTATTGGGTGGAAGCTCCTACGAGCAGTACTTC.

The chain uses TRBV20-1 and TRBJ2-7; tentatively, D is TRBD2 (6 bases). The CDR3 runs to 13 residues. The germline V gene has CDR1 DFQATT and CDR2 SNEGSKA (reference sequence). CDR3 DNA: TGCGGTACGTTTGGCGAGGAGGGCCACGAGCAGTACTTC. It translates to CGTFGEEGHEQYF.

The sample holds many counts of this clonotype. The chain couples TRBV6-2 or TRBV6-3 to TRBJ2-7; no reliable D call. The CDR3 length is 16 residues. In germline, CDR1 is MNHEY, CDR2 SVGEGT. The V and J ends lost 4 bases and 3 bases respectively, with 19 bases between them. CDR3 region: CASSSSRTLRSYEQYF. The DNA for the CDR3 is TGTGCCAGCAGTTCATCCCGGACGCTCCGGAGCTACGAGCAGTACTTC.

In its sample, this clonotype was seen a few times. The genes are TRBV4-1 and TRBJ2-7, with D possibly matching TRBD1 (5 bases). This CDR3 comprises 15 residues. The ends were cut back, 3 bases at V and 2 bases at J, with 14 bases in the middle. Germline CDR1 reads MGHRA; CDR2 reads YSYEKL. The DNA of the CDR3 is TGCGCCAGCAGCCAGAAGGGGTTTTCAGCCTACGAGCAGTACTTC. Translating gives CASSQKGFSAYEQYF.

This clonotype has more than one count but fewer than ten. CDR3 residues: CSAPDTPEAFF. CDR3 coding DNA: TGCAGTGCGCCGGACACCCCTGAAGCTTTCTTT. V gene TRBV20-1 combines with J gene TRBJ1-1; D perhaps matches TRBD1 (5 bases). CDR1 is DFQATT and CDR2 is SNEGSKA in the germline V gene (reference sequence). The CDR3 runs to 11 residues. V gave up 6 bases and J gave up 6 bases, with 11 bases separating them.

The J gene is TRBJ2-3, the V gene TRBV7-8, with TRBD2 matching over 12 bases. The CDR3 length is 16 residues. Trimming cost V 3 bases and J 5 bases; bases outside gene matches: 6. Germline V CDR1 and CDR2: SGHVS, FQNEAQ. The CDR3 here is CASSFLAGGRRDTQYF. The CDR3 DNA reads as TGTGCCAGCAGCTTCCTAGCGGGGGGGCGCAGAGATACGCAGTATTTT.

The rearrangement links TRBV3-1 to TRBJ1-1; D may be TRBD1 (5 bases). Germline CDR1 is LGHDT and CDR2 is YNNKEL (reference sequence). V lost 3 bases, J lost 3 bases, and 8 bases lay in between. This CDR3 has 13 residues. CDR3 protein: CASSHLRDTEAFF. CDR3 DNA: TGTGCCAGCAGCCACCTCAGGGACACTGAAGCTTTCTTT.

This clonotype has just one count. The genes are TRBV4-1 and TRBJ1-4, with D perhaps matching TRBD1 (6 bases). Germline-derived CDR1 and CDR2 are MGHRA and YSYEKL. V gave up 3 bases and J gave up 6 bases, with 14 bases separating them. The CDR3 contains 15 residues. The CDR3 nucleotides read TGCGCCAGCAGCCACTCCGGGACACCCTATGAAAAACTGTTTTTT. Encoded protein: CASSHSGTPYEKLFF.

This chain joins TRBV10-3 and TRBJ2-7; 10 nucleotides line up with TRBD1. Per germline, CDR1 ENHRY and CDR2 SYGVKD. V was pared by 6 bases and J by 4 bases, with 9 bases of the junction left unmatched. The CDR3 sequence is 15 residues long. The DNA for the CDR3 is TGTGCCATCAGGGAAGGGACAGGGGTTCTATACGAGCAGTACTTC. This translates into CAIREGTGVLYEQYF.

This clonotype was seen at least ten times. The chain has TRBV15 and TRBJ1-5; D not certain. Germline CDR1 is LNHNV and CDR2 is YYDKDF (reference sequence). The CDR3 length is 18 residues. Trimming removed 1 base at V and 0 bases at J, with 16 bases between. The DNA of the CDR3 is TGTGCCACCAGCAGAGGGAACCGATTTACCTATAGCAATCAGCCCCAGCATTTT. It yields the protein CATSRGNRFTYSNQPQHF.

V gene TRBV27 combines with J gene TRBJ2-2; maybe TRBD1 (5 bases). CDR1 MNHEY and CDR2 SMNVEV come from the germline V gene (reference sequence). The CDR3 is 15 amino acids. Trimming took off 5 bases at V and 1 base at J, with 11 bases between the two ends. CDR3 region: CASSTGRRNTGELFF. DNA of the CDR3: TGTGCCAGCAGTACAGGACGGAGGAACACCGGGGAGCTGTTTTTT.

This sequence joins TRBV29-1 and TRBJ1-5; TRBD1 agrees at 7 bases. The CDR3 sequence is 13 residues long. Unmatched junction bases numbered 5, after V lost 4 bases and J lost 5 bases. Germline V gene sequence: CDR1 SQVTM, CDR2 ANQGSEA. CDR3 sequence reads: CSVATGDYQPQHF. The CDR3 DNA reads TGCAGCGTTGCAACAGGGGATTATCAGCCCCAGCATTTT. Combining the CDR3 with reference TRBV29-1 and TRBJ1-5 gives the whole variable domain SAVISQKPSRDICQRGTSLTIQCQVDSQVTMMFWYRQQPGQSLTLIATANQGSEATYESGFVIDKFPISRPNLTFSTLTVSNMSPEDSSIYLCSVATGDYQPQHFGDGTRLSIL.

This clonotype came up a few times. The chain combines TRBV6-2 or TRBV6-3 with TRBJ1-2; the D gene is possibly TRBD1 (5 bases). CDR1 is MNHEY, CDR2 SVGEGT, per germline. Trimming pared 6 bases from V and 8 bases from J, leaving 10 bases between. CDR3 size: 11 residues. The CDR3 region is CASRDNGGYTF. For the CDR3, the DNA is TGTGCCAGCAGGGACAATGGCGGCTACACCTTC.

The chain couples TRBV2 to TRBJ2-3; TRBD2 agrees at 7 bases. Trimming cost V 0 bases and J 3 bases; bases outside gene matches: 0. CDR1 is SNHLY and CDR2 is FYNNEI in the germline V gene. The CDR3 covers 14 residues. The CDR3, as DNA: TGTGCCAGCAGTGAAGCACTAGCGACAGATACGCAGTATTTT. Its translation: CASSEALATDTQYF.

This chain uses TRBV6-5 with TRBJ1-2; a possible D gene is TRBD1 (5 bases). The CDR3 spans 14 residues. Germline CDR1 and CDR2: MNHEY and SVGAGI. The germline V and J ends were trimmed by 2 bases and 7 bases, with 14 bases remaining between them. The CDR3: CASSYARDAVGYTF. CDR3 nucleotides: TGTGCCAGCAGTTACGCCCGGGACGCCGTTGGCTACACCTTC.

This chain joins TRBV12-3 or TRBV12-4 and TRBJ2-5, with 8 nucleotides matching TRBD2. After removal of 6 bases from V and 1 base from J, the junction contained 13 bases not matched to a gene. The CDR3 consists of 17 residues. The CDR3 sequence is CASSSFGGAGVQETQYF. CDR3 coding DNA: TGTGCCAGCAGCTCCTTCGGCGGAGCGGGAGTCCAAGAGACCCAGTACTTC.

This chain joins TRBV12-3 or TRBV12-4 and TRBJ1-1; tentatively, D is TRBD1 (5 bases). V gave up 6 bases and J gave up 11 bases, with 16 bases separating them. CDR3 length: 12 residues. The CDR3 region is CASRRAGWGAFF. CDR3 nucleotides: TGTGCCAGCAGGCGGGCTGGGTGGGGCGCTTTCTTT.

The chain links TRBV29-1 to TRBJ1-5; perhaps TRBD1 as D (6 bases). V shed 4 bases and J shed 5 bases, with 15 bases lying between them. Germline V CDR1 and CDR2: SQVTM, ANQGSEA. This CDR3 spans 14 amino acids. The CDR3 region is CSVVGADGDQPQHF. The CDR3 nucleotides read TGCAGCGTTGTGGGGGCGGACGGCGATCAGCCCCAGCATTTT.

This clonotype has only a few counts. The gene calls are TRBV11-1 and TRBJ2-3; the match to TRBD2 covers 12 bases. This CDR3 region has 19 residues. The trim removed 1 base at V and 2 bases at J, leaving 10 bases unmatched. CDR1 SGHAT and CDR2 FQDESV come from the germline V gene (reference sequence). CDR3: CASSLVLTTSGRPTDTQYF. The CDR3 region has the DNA TGTGCCAGCAGCTTAGTTCTGACCACTAGCGGGAGGCCCACAGATACGCAGTATTTT.

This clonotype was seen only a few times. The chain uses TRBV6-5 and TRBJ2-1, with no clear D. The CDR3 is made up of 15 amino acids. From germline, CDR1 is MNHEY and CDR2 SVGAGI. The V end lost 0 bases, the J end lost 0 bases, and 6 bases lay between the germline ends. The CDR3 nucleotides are TGTGCCAGCAGTTACTCGTCAGTCTCCTACAATGAGCAGTTCTTC. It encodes CASSYSSVSYNEQFF.